This T cell receptor (beta chain) was obtained from a study of response to subunit inactivated influenza vaccine (dated by TCRdb to the late 2010s). As for the study more broadly: The study used deep quantitative T cell receptor repertoire profiling to track responses to a trivalent subunit inactivated influenza vaccine.

Its CDR3 holds 13 amino acids, cysteine through phenylalanine. Only the CDR3 portion is preserved as DNA: 39 bases, with reading frame beginning at the first base. Trimming takes 0 bases from V and 3 bases from J, and the germline ends sit 7 bases apart. Via the germline V gene, CDR1 is SGHRS and CDR2 YFSETQ. Library preparation employed RT-PCR. Instrument on record: Illumina HiSeq 2500. In-frame beta chains were kept once TCRdb had trimmed the public reads at Q25 with fastp and called clones with MiXCR. Entries that share a CDR3 protein sequence are merged under the most common genes and DNA. This sample comprises hundreds of thousands of distinct CDR3 sequences, about a fifth of them detected only once. The ten most abundant clones make up 11% of the sample. This clonotype was seen repeatedly, ten times or more. What antigen it recognizes has not been identified. The input lacks base qualities; no much larger clone sits a single base away.

Broader findings and caveats from the paper: The authors proposed that each seasonal influenza vaccination may bring in only a limited number of new T cells.

This specimen was PBMCs from blood, taken roughly 5 days after vaccination. This clonotype was obtained from a man aged 50 to 59 who received an inactivated influenza vaccine. Donor details come from another sample of the same person, matched by shared clones. The chain is assembled from TRBV5-1 and TRBJ2-7, and possibly TRBD1, on 5 matching bases. Read as DNA, the sequence is TGCGCCAGCAGCTTGGAGGACAACTACGAGCAGTACTTC. It translates to CASSLEDNYEQYF. The variable domain in full, with residues beyond the CDR3 obtained from the reference TRBV5-1 and TRBJ2-7 genes, is KAGVTQTPRYLIKTRGQQVTLSCSPISGHRSVSWYQQTPGQGLQFLFEYFSETQRNKGNFPGRFSGRQFSNSRSEMNVSTLELGDSALYLCASSLEDNYEQYFGPGTRLTVT.